The clone carrying this T cell receptor beta chain was detected once. Germline V gene data show CDR1 as MNHEY and CDR2 as SVGEGT. V gave up 6 bases and J gave up 0 bases, with 12 bases separating them. The length of the CDR3 is 15 residues. The data stem from a study of identical twins. TCRdb ran MiXCR on the 5' RACE reads and lists one entry per CDR3 protein. Here the sample spans approximately 300,000 distinct CDR3 sequences, roughly 10% being singletons. This sample also belongs to another study, concerning yellow fever vaccine responses in identical twins. This second report adds: As reported, the vaccine T cell response of twins seemed partly convergent and partly personalized.

The genes are TRBV6-2 or TRBV6-3 and TRBJ2-1; the D is unclear. The receptor comes from a woman aged 18 to 35 in good health. Material for sequencing was CD8+ T cells sorted from blood. CDR3 region: CASSETVSSYNEQFF. Here the CDR3 DNA reads TGTGCCAGCAGCGAGACTGTAAGCTCCTACAATGAGCAGTTCTTC.